The 4 T cell receptor beta chains given below trace back to one sample, sequenced in a study of blood T cell repertoires in COVID-19. Using immunoSEQ multiplex PCR, the repertoire was profiled, and TCRdb retains in-frame clones only, with some absent. Here the sample spans some 50,000 clones, around nine tenths being singletons. Specimen: peripheral blood. The receptors shown here come from a human donor in a cohort sampled during active COVID-19.

The chain uses TRBV4-1 and TRBJ1-3, with a tentative D call TRBD1 (6 bases). The CDR3 runs to 15 residues. Germline V gene lookup returns CDR1 MGHRA and CDR2 YSYEKL. The V gene lost 0 bases and the J gene lost 2 bases, with 8 bases spanning the gap. DNA for the CDR3: TGCGCCAGCAGCCAAGATACAGGGACTGGAAACACCATATATTTT. It specifies CASSQDTGTGNTIYF.

The gene calls are TRBV18 and TRBJ1-2; D is undetermined. CDR3 size: 16 residues. Germline-derived CDR1 and CDR2 are KGHSH and LQKENI. V was shortened by 0 bases and J by 4 bases, with 15 bases between the two germline ends. Here the CDR3 reads CASSPPTGIRVYGYTF. Written as DNA, the CDR3 is TGTGCCAGCTCACCACCGACGGGGATTCGGGTCTATGGCTACACCTTC.

This chain joins TRBV12-5 and TRBJ2-3; possibly TRBD1 for D (6 bases). The length of the CDR3 is 13 residues. CDR1 is LGHNT and CDR2 is FRNRAP in the germline V gene. V gave up 6 bases and J gave up 3 bases, with 10 bases separating them. Written as DNA, the CDR3 is TGTGCTAGTGGCCCGACAGGAACAGATACGCAGTATTTT. Amino acid sequence: CASGPTGTDTQYF.

The V gene is TRBV6-5, the J gene TRBJ2-2, with 9 bases that match TRBD1. CDR1 is MNHEY and CDR2 is SVGAGI in the germline V gene. The length of the CDR3 is 15 residues. With 5 bases clipped from V and 8 bases from J, the junction kept 9 bases outside the gene matches. Here the CDR3 reads CASSPPTGGVGELFF. The CDR3 DNA follows: TGTGCCAGCAGTCCCCCGACAGGGGGAGTAGGGGAGCTGTTTTTT.